The 26 T cell receptor beta chains given below trace back to one sample, sequenced in a study of technical replicates of blood from a handful of donors. Method: immunoSEQ multiplex PCR; TCRdb's copy keeps in-frame clones and lacks some. This sample yields tens of thousands of clones, of which about 98% are seen a single time; about 0.15% belongs to the top ten. The sequencing input was T cells isolated from PBMCs. These receptors came from a human donor in good health.

The rearrangement uses TRBV7-8 and TRBJ2-3; 9 positions match TRBD1. CDR3 length: 16 residues. V shed 2 bases and J 4 bases; nucleotides not matched to a gene: 7. Germline CDR1 reads SGHVS; CDR2 reads FQNEAQ. The CDR3 region has the DNA TGTGCCAGCAGCTTATCGGTCGGACAGGGGTCAGATACGCAGTATTTT. This gives the protein CASSLSVGQGSDTQYF.

The V and J genes are TRBV5-6 and TRBJ1-1, with D unclear. The CDR3 covers 11 residues. V lost 4 bases and J 5 bases, leaving 6 bases between the germline ends. CDR1 is SGHDT and CDR2 is YYEEEE in the germline V gene. CDR3: CASSTRTEAFF. The CDR3 DNA follows: TGTGCCAGCAGCACGCGAACTGAAGCTTTCTTT.

V usage is TRBV6-6 and J usage is TRBJ2-5; D not certain. The germline V gene encodes CDR1 MNHNY and CDR2 SVGAGI (reference sequence). Trimming left V 5 bases short and J 3 bases short, with 4 bases between. The CDR3 runs 11 residues. This chain's CDR3 is CASSPEETQYF. The CDR3 nucleotides are TGTGCCAGCAGTCCCGAAGAGACCCAGTACTTC.

This rearrangement joins TRBV28 to TRBJ2-5, with 8 bases aligning to TRBD1. The CDR3 spans 13 residues. V shed 7 bases, J shed 7 bases, and the junction held 8 bases outside the gene matches. Germline V CDR1 and CDR2: MDHEN, SYDVKM. The CDR3 DNA reads TGTGCCAGCACATCAGGGGGCTCGGGGACCCAGTACTTC. Its translation is CASTSGGSGTQYF.

The V call is TRBV4-2, the J call TRBJ2-7, with 11 bases fitting TRBD2. From germline, CDR1 is LGHNA and CDR2 YNFKEQ. Trimming removed 0 bases from V and 0 bases from J; junction bases left unmatched: 4. The CDR3 extends over 17 amino acids. CDR3 DNA: TGTGCCAGCAGCCAAGAACTAGCGGGAGTCAACTCCTACGAGCAGTACTTC. Its protein product is CASSQELAGVNSYEQYF.

This rearrangement joins TRBV6-1 to TRBJ2-7, with 7 positions matching TRBD1. Germline loops: CDR1 MNHNS, CDR2 SASEGT. J lost 3 bases, V lost 2 bases, and 13 bases had no gene match. This CDR3 region has 17 residues. The CDR3 loop is CASSETAIWGQNYEQYF. The CDR3 bases are TGTGCCAGCAGTGAAACGGCTATTTGGGGACAGAACTACGAGCAGTACTTC.

The rearrangement uses TRBV7-2 and TRBJ1-2; 9 bases line up with TRBD1. J lost 2 bases, V lost 3 bases, and 1 base had no gene match. Germline CDR1 is SGHTA and CDR2 is FQGNSA. CDR3 size: 14 residues. Here the CDR3 reads CASSFGQGNYGYTF. DNA of the CDR3: TGTGCCAGCAGCTTTGGACAGGGGAACTATGGCTACACCTTC.

The chain employs TRBV12-5 and TRBJ2-1, with no clear D. The germline V gene encodes CDR1 LGHNT and CDR2 FRNRAP. The germline V and J ends were trimmed by 1 base and 0 bases, with 4 bases remaining between them. The CDR3 runs 14 residues. The CDR3 DNA follows: TGTGCTAGTGGTTTGGAGAGCTCCTACAATGAGCAGTTCTTC. This codes for CASGLESSYNEQFF.

The genes are TRBV19 and TRBJ2-3, with TRBD2 matching 9 bases. Trimming took 1 base from V and 6 from J; bases not matched to a gene: 14. This CDR3 region has 18 residues. CDR1 LNHDA and CDR2 SQIVND come from the germline V gene (reference sequence). CDR3 sequence (DNA): TGTGCCAGTAGTATAGGGGGAGGCGGCGGGGGGGCCTTGGATACGCAGTATTTT. This sequence encodes CASSIGGGGGGALDTQYF. Looking up the rest from reference TRBV19 and TRBJ2-3 gives the full variable domain: DGGITQSPKYLFRKEGQNVTLSCEQNLNHDAMYWYRQDPGQGLRLIYYSQIVNDFQKGDIAEGYSVSREKKESFPLTVTSAQKNPTAFYLCASSIGGGGGGALDTQYFGPGTRLTVL.

The chain carries TRBV28 and TRBJ1-1; 7 bases match TRBD1. In germline, CDR1 is MDHEN, CDR2 SYDVKM. With V trimmed by 11 bases and J by 1 base, 4 bases remained unmatched. This CDR3 is built from 12 residues. This CDR3 is CAAGDRNTEAFF. CDR3 DNA: TGTGCCGCCGGGGACAGGAACACTGAAGCTTTCTTT.

This chain uses TRBV5-8 with TRBJ1-2; 7 bases match TRBD1. The germline V gene encodes CDR1 SGHTS and CDR2 YDEGEE. This CDR3 has 15 residues. J gave up 8 bases and V 4 bases, and 14 bases lay outside the gene matches. CDR3 sequence reads: CASSRINRDSNGYTF. In DNA, the CDR3 is TGTGCCAGCAGCCGAATAAACCGGGACAGCAACGGCTACACCTTC.

This sequence joins TRBV27 and TRBJ2-5; 13 bases line up with TRBD2. J was trimmed by 2 bases and V by 6 bases; bases with no gene match: 6. The CDR3 spans 16 residues. The germline gives CDR1 MNHEY, CDR2 SMNVEV (reference sequence). DNA of the CDR3: TGTGCCAGCAGCCGAAGGGGACTAGCGGGGCAAGAGACCCAGTACTTC. Its protein is CASSRRGLAGQETQYF.

The chain joins TRBV19 to TRBJ2-5, with D perhaps matching TRBD2 (6 bases). V was cut by 4 bases and J by 2 bases, with 14 bases left in between. The germline V gene encodes CDR1 LNHDA and CDR2 SQIVND (reference sequence). This CDR3 comprises 15 residues. The CDR3 DNA is TGTGCCAGTAGTAATGCGGGACTGGTTCAAGAGACCCAGTACTTC. Translation: CASSNAGLVQETQYF.

About this clone: An end of the junction differs from the germline gene, which may be a read error. The chain carries TRBV5-1 and TRBJ2-7; 9 bases are shared with TRBD1. CDR1 and CDR2 (germline): SGHRS, YFSETQ. The CDR3 is 14 amino acids. The CDR3 loop reads CASSLADSGQGKNF. Written as DNA, the CDR3 is TGCGCCAGCAGCTTGGCGGATTCGGGACAGGGCAAGAACTTC.

The rearrangement links TRBV11-1 to TRBJ2-1; 7 bases align to TRBD2. In germline, CDR1 is SGHAT, CDR2 FQDESV (reference sequence). The CDR3 is made up of 16 amino acids. Unmatched junction bases numbered 6, after V lost 4 bases and J lost 0 bases. The CDR3 reads CASSSPGGSSYNEQFF. The CDR3 DNA sequence: TGTGCCAGCAGCTCACCTGGCGGGAGCTCCTACAATGAGCAGTTCTTC.

The chain employs TRBV21-1 and TRBJ1-3. TRBV21-1 is designated a pseudogene. This CDR3 has 20 residues. CDR3 sequence: CASRPGVGSPARSSGNTIYF. In DNA form, the CDR3 reads TGTGCCAGCAGGCCCGGGGTAGGTAGCCCAGCGAGAAGCTCTGGAAACACCATATATTTT.

The rearrangement joins TRBV6-6 to TRBJ2-7; TRBD2 matches at 7 bases. The J segment lost 2 bases and the V segment lost 5 bases, leaving 3 bases of the junction unmatched. The CDR3 totals 13 residues. The germline V gene has CDR1 MNHNY and CDR2 SVGAGI (reference sequence). In nucleotides, the CDR3 is TGTGCCAGCAGTCGGGGGGAGGCCTACGAGCAGTACTTC. Encoded protein: CASSRGEAYEQYF.

Concerning this clone: One junction end does not reproduce the germline sequence, and a read error may be involved. The chain has TRBV4-1 and TRBJ2-7; 8 bases match TRBD2. The germline V gene has CDR1 MGHRA and CDR2 YSYEKL. This CDR3 is built from 14 residues. Written as DNA, the CDR3 is TGCGCCAGCAGACAAGAAGCGGGAGTGGACGAGCAGTACTTC. Translating gives CASRQEAGVDEQYF.

The V gene is TRBV7-9, the J gene TRBJ1-2; D gene ambiguous. CDR3 length: 14 amino acids. Trimming took off 3 bases at V and 0 bases at J, with 8 bases between the two ends. CDR1 and CDR2 from the germline V gene are SEHNR and FQNEAQ (reference sequence). The CDR3 bases are TGTGCCAGCAGCTTTAATATTGCTAACTATGGCTACACCTTC. It codes for CASSFNIANYGYTF.

The chain employs TRBV28 and TRBJ2-5, with TRBD1 matching over 9 bases. This CDR3 spans 14 amino acids. J gave up 4 bases and V 9 bases, and 9 bases lay outside the gene matches. Germline V CDR1 and CDR2: MDHEN, SYDVKM. The CDR3 protein is CASRVTGGVETQYF. CDR3 nucleotides: TGTGCCAGTAGGGTGACAGGGGGGGTAGAGACCCAGTACTTC.

V usage is TRBV6-5 and J usage is TRBJ1-5, with 9 bases matching TRBD1. Trimming cost V 2 bases and J 6 bases; bases outside gene matches: 5. The CDR3 is 15 amino acids. Germline values: CDR1 MNHEY, CDR2 SVGAGI. Written as DNA, the CDR3 is TGTGCCAGCAGTTACGACAGGGGGTTGGGTCAGCCCCAGCATTTT. This sequence encodes CASSYDRGLGQPQHF.

The chain is built from TRBV4-1 and TRBJ2-7, with a possible D match to TRBD1 (5 bases). V lost 3 bases, J lost 4 bases, and 19 bases lay in between. The germline CDR1 and CDR2 sequences are MGHRA and YSYEKL. The CDR3 is made up of 16 amino acids. CDR3 region: CASSHPTGRAPYEQYF. The CDR3 nucleotides read TGCGCCAGCAGCCACCCTACCGGCAGGGCCCCTTACGAGCAGTACTTC.

The chain links TRBV19 to TRBJ2-2, with TRBD2 matching over 9 bases. Looked up from germline, CDR1 is LNHDA and CDR2 is SQIVND (reference sequence). V shed 5 bases, J shed 6 bases, and the junction held 10 bases outside the gene matches. The CDR3 has 16 residues. CDR3 loop: CASSFRAGGYSGELFF. CDR3 DNA: TGTGCCAGTAGTTTTAGAGCGGGGGGCTATTCCGGGGAGCTGTTTTTT.

This chain uses TRBV9 with TRBJ2-7; 9 bases are shared with TRBD1. Germline CDR1 is SGDLS and CDR2 is YYNGEE. CDR3 length equals 15 residues. Trimming removed 3 bases from V and 3 bases from J; junction bases left unmatched: 7. CDR3 in DNA: TGTGCCAGCAGCGAGGAGGACAGGGGCAACTACGAGCAGTACTTC. The encoded protein is CASSEEDRGNYEQYF.

V is TRBV25-1 and J is TRBJ1-2; 8 nucleotides agree with TRBD1. The CDR3 is made up of 15 amino acids. V gave up 2 bases and J gave up 4 bases; unmatched junction bases: 6. From germline, CDR1 is MGHDK and CDR2 SYGVNS. CDR3: CASSEAGTGLYGYTF. The DNA of the CDR3 is TGTGCCAGCAGTGAAGCCGGGACAGGTCTCTATGGCTACACCTTC.

The chain couples TRBV27 to TRBJ1-2; 7 bases line up with TRBD1. Losses at the gene ends were 1 base for V and 4 bases for J; bases not matched to a gene: 3. The CDR3 is 14 residues long. Germline assignment: CDR1 MNHEY and CDR2 SMNVEV (reference sequence). The CDR3 DNA sequence: TGTGCCAGCAGTTTATACAGGGGCGCCTATGGCTACACCTTC. Residues: CASSLYRGAYGYTF.